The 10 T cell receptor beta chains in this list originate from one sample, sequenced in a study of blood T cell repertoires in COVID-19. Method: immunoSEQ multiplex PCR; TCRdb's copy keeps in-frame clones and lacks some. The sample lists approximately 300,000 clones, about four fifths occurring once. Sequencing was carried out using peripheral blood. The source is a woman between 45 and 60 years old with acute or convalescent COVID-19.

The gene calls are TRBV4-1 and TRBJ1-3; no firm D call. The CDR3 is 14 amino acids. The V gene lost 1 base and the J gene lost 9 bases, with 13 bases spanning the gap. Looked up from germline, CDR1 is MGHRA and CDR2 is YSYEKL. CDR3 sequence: CASSQVLVSSTIYF. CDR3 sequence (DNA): TGCGCCAGCAGCCAAGTATTAGTTAGTAGCACCATATATTTT.

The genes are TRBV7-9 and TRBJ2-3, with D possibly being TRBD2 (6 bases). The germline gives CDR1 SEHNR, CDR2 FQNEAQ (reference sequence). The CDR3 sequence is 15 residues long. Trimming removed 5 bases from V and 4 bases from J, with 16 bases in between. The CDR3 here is CASSLSLASADTQYF. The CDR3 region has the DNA TGTGCCAGCAGCCTTAGCCTAGCGAGCGCAGATACGCAGTATTTT.

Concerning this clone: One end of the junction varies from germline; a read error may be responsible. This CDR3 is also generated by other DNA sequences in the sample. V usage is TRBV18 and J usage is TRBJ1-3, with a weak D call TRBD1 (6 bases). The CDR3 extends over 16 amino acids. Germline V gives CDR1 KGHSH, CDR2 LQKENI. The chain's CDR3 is CASSPRQVPSGNTIYF. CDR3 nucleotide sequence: TGTGCTAGCTCACCAAGACAGGTTCCCTCTGGAAACACCATATATTTT.

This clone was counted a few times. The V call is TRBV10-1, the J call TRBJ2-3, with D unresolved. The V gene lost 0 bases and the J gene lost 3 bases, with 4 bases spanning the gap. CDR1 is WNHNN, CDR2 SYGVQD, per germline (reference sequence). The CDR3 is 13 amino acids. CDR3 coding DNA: TGCGCCAGCAGTGAGTCCGGGACAGATACGCAGTATTTT. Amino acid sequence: CASSESGTDTQYF.

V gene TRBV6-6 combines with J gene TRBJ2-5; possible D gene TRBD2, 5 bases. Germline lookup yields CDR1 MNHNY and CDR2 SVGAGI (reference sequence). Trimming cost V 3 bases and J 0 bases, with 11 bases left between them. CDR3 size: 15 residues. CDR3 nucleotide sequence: TGTGCCAGCAGTTATCAGCGGTGGTACCAAGAGACCCAGTACTTC. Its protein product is CASSYQRWYQETQYF.

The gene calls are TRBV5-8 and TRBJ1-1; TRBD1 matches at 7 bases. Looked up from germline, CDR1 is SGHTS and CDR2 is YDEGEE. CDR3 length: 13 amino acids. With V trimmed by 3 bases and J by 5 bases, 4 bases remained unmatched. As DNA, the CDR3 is TGTGCCAGCAGCTGGGGACAGCGAACTGAAGCTTTCTTT. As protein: CASSWGQRTEAFF. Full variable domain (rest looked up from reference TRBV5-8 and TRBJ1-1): EAGVTQSPTHLIKTRGQQATLRCSPISGHTSVYWYQQALGLGLQFLLWYDEGEERNRGNFPPRFSGRQFPNYSSELNVNALELEDSALYLCASSWGQRTEAFFGQGTRLTVV.

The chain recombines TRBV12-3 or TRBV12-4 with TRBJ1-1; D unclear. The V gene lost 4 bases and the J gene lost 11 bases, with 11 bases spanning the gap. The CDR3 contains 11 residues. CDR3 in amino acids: CASSSERMAFF. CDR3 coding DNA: TGTGCCAGCAGTTCGGAGCGGATGGCTTTCTTT.

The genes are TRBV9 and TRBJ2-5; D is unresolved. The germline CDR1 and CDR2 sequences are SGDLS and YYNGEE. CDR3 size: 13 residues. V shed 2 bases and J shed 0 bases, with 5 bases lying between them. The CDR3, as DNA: TGTGCCAGCAGCGTGGCACACCAAGAGACCCAGTACTTC. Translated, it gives CASSVAHQETQYF. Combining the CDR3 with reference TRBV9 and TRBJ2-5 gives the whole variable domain DSGVTQTPKHLITATGQRVTLRCSPRSGDLSVYWYQQSLDQGLQFLIQYYNGEERAKGNILERFSAQQFPDLHSELNLSSLELGDSALYFCASSVAHQETQYFGPGTRLLVL.

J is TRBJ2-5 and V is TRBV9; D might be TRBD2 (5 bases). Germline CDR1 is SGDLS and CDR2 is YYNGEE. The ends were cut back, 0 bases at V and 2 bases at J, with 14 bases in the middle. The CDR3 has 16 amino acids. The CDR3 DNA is TGTGCCAGCAGCGTAGTACGACTGAGGGAACAAGAGACCCAGTACTTC. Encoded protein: CASSVVRLREQETQYF. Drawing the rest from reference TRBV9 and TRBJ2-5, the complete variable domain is DSGVTQTPKHLITATGQRVTLRCSPRSGDLSVYWYQQSLDQGLQFLIQYYNGEERAKGNILERFSAQQFPDLHSELNLSSLELGDSALYFCASSVVRLREQETQYFGPGTRLLVL.

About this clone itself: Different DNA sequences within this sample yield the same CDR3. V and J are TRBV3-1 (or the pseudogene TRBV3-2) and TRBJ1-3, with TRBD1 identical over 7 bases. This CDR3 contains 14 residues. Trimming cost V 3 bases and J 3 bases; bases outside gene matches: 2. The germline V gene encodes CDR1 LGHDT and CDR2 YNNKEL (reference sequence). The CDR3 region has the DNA TGTGCCAGCAGCCAGCGGGACAGTGGAAACACCATATATTTT. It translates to CASSQRDSGNTIYF.